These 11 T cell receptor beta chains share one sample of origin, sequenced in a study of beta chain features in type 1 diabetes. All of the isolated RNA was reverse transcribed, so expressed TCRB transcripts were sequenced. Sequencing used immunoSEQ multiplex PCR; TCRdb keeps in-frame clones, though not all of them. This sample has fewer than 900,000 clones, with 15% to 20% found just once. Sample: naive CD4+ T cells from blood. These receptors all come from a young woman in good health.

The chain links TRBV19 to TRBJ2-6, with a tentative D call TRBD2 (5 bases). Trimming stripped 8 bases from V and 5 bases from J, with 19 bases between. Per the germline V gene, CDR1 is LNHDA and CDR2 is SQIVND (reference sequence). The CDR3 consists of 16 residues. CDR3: CASSLRTGRRANVLTF. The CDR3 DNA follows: TGTGCCAGTTCCCTAAGGACTGGGCGTCGGGCCAACGTCCTGACTTTC. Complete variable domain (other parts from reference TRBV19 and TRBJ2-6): DGGITQSPKYLFRKEGQNVTLSCEQNLNHDAMYWYRQDPGQGLRLIYYSQIVNDFQKGDIAEGYSVSREKKESFPLTVTSAQKNPTAFYLCASSLRTGRRANVLTFGAGSRLTVL.

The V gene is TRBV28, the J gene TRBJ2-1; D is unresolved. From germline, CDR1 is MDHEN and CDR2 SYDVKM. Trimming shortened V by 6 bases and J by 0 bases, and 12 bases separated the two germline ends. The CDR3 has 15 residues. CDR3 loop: CASRPPAVSYNEQFF. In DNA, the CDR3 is TGTGCCAGCAGGCCCCCGGCAGTCTCCTACAATGAGCAGTTCTTC.

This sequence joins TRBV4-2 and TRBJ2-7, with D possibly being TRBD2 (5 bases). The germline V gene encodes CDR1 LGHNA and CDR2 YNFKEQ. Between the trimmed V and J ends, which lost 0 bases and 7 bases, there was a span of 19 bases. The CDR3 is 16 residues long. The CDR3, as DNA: TGTGCCAGCAGCCAAGATTCTGGGGTGCGGAGAGGGGAGCAGTACTTC. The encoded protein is CASSQDSGVRRGEQYF.

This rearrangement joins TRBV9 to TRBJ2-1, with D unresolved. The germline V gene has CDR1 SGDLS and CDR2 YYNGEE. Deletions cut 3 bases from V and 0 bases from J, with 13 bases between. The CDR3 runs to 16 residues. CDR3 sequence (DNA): TGTGCCAGCAGCGAGGCCTCGGCCTACTCCTACAATGAGCAGTTCTTC. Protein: CASSEASAYSYNEQFF. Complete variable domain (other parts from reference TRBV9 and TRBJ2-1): DSGVTQTPKHLITATGQRVTLRCSPRSGDLSVYWYQQSLDQGLQFLIQYYNGEERAKGNILERFSAQQFPDLHSELNLSSLELGDSALYFCASSEASAYSYNEQFFGPGTRLTVL.

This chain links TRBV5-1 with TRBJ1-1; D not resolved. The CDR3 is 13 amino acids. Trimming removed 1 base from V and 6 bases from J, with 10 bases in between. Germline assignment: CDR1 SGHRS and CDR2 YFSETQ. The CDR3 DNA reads TGCGCCAGCAGCTTGTCCAGCGGCGCTGAAGCTTTCTTT. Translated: CASSLSSGAEAFF.

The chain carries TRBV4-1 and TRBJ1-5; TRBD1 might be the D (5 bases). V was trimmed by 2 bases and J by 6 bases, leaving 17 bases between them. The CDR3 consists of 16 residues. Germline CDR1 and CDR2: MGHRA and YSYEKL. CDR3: CASSQFPRERGQPQHF. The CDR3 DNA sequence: TGCGCCAGCAGCCAATTTCCCAGGGAGAGGGGTCAGCCCCAGCATTTT.

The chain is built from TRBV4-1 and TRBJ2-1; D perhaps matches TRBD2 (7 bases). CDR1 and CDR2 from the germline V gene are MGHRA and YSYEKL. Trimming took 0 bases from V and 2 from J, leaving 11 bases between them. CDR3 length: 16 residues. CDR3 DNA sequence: TGCGCCAGCAGCCAAGATCAGGGGACTACCTACAATGAGCAGTTCTTC. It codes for CASSQDQGTTYNEQFF.

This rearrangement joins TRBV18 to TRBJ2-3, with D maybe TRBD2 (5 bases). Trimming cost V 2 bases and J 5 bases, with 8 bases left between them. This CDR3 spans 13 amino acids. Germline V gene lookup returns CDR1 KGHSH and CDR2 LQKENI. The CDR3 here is CASSPYREDTQYF. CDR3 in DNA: TGTGCCAGCTCACCATATCGGGAAGATACGCAGTATTTT.

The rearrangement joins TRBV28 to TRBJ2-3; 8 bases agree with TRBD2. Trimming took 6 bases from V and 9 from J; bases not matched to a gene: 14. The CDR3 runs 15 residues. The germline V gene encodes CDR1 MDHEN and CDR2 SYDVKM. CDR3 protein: CASSTSGQGTFTQYF. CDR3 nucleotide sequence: TGTGCCAGCAGCACTAGCGGACAAGGCACTTTCACGCAGTATTTT. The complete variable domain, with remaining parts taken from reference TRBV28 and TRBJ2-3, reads DVKVTQSSRYLVKRTGEKVFLECVQDMDHENMFWYRQDPGLGLRLIYFSYDVKMKEKGDIPEGYSVSREKKERFSLILESASTNQTSMYLCASSTSGQGTFTQYFGPGTRLTVL.

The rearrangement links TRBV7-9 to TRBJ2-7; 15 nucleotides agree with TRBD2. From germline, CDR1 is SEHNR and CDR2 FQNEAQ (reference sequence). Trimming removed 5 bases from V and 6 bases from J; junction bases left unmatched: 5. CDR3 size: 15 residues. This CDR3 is CASSPSGLAGGEQYF. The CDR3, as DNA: TGTGCCAGCAGCCCTTCGGGACTAGCGGGGGGCGAGCAGTACTTC.

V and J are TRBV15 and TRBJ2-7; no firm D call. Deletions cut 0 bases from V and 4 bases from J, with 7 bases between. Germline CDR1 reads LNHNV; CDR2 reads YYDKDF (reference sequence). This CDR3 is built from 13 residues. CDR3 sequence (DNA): TGTGCCACCAGCAGAGATCCTATTTACGAGCAGTACTTC. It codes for CATSRDPIYEQYF. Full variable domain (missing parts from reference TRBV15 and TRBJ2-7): DAMVIQNPRYQVTQFGKPVTLSCSQTLNHNVMYWYQQKSSQAPKLLFHYYDKDFNNEADTPDNFQSRRPNTSFCFLDIRSPGLGDTAMYLCATSRDPIYEQYFGPGTRLTVT.